The next 12 T cell receptor beta chains were all read from a single sample in a study of OX40 agonist ivuxolimab in advanced cancers. Sequencing used immunoSEQ multiplex PCR; TCRdb keeps in-frame clones, though not all of them. The sample lists tens of thousands of clones, 91% occurring once. The sample was CD4+ or CD8+ T cells sorted from blood, taken in a trial of the OX40 agonist ivuxolimab. These receptors originate from an adult with an advanced solid tumor such as melanoma, head and neck, liver or kidney cancer.

This sequence joins TRBV4-1 and TRBJ2-7; tentatively, D is TRBD2 (5 bases). Between the trimmed V and J ends, which lost 0 bases and 4 bases, there was a span of 7 bases. CDR3 size: 13 residues. The germline V gene encodes CDR1 MGHRA and CDR2 YSYEKL. The CDR3 nucleotides read TGCGCCAGCAGCCAAGATTCGGGGTACGAGCAGTACTTC. Protein: CASSQDSGYEQYF.

This clone was picked up one time. The gene calls are TRBV18 and TRBJ2-7, with 9 bases fitting TRBD1. Unmatched junction bases numbered 2, after V lost 2 bases and J lost 3 bases. The CDR3 consists of 14 residues. CDR1 and CDR2 (germline): KGHSH, LQKENI. The CDR3 DNA sequence: TGTGCCAGCTCACCAACGACAGGGGGCTACGAGCAGTACTTC. Translation: CASSPTTGGYEQYF.

This chain uses TRBV18 with TRBJ2-3; D uncertain. Germline V lookup: CDR1 KGHSH, CDR2 LQKENI. The CDR3 length is 15 residues. Trimming shortened V by 3 bases and J by 0 bases, and 10 bases separated the two germline ends. CDR3 nucleotide sequence: TGTGCCAGCTCACCGTGGGATCCCAGCACAGATACGCAGTATTTT. Translating it yields CASSPWDPSTDTQYF.

The chain has TRBV9 and TRBJ1-3; D is unclear. Germline CDR1 and CDR2: SGDLS and YYNGEE. Between the trimmed V and J ends, which lost 0 bases and 3 bases, there was a span of 7 bases. The CDR3 covers 14 residues. CDR3 in DNA: TGTGCCAGCAGCGTAGAGGGAAATGGAAACACCATATATTTT. Translating gives CASSVEGNGNTIYF.

CDR3 loop: CASSPEQYSNTEAFF. CDR3 coding DNA: TGTGCCAGTAGCCCGGAACAGTACTCGAACACTGAAGCTTTCTTT. The chain combines TRBV19 with TRBJ1-1; D is ambiguous. CDR1 is LNHDA and CDR2 is SQIVND in the germline V gene (reference sequence). This CDR3 is 15 amino acids long. Trimming took 6 bases from V and 1 from J, leaving 15 bases between them.

The V call is TRBV6-1, the J call TRBJ2-7; 10 bases line up with TRBD1. In germline, CDR1 is MNHNS, CDR2 SASEGT. The CDR3 is made up of 14 amino acids. V shed 6 bases, J shed 2 bases, and the junction held 4 bases outside the gene matches. DNA of the CDR3: TGTGCCAGCAGGGTGGGGACAGGGGCCTACGAGCAGTACTTC. Translation: CASRVGTGAYEQYF.

This chain's CDR3 is CATSRERLREGGYTF. CDR3 nucleotides: TGTGCCACCAGCAGAGAGCGGTTAAGGGAAGGTGGCTACACCTTC. This chain joins TRBV15 and TRBJ1-2; D is undetermined. This CDR3 contains 15 residues. Trimming took off 0 bases at V and 7 bases at J, with 15 bases between the two ends. Germline V gene lookup returns CDR1 LNHNV and CDR2 YYDKDF (reference sequence).

The chain carries TRBV28 and TRBJ2-5; D ambiguous. The CDR3 loop spans 17 amino acids. V was pared by 2 bases and J by 2 bases, with 18 bases between. Germline V gives CDR1 MDHEN, CDR2 SYDVKM. Here the CDR3 DNA reads TGTGCCAGCAGTTTAGCCCCCCCGGGCGCTAATCAAGAGACCCAGTACTTC. Translating gives CASSLAPPGANQETQYF.

The chain employs TRBV28 and TRBJ1-4; 7 nucleotides agree with TRBD1. The J segment lost 4 bases and the V segment lost 5 bases, leaving 10 bases of the junction unmatched. CDR3 length equals 16 residues. Germline V CDR1 and CDR2: MDHEN, SYDVKM. The CDR3, as DNA: TGTGCCAGCAGTATCAAACCGGGACAGAGTAATGAAAAACTGTTTTTT. This sequence encodes CASSIKPGQSNEKLFF.

The chain couples TRBV6-5 to TRBJ2-3; 9 nucleotides align to TRBD2. CDR3 length equals 16 residues. Trimming at V came to 2 bases and at J to 5 bases, leaving 8 bases not matched to a gene. Per the germline V gene, CDR1 is MNHEY and CDR2 is SVGAGI. This CDR3 reads CASSYGLAGAGDTQYF. CDR3 nucleotide sequence: TGTGCCAGCAGTTACGGGTTAGCGGGAGCTGGAGATACGCAGTATTTT.

J is TRBJ2-7 and V is TRBV6-5; 7 nucleotides agree with TRBD2. This CDR3 has 13 residues. With V trimmed by 7 bases and J by 2 bases, 5 bases remained unmatched. CDR1 is MNHEY and CDR2 is SVGAGI in the germline V gene. As DNA, the CDR3 is TGTGCCAGCAAGAGCAGCGGGACCTACGAGCAGTACTTC. Residues: CASKSSGTYEQYF.

This rearrangement joins TRBV7-3 to TRBJ2-1; TRBD2 matches 7 bases. Trimming at V came to 1 base and at J to 7 bases, leaving 1 base not matched to a gene. The CDR3 has 13 residues. Looked up from germline, CDR1 is SGHTA and CDR2 is FQGTGA. The CDR3 sequence: CASSLSGGNEQFF. CDR3 coding DNA: TGTGCCAGCAGCTTAAGCGGGGGAAATGAGCAGTTCTTC.